This TCR beta chain was recovered during a study of shared clonotypes between healthy human individuals. Findings and limits, study-wide: Estimated clonotype richness was generally higher in naive than memory subsets.

The CDR3 length is 15 residues. The junction had 2 bases not matched to a gene; V was cut back by 1 base and J by 3 bases. Germline CDR1 MNHNS, CDR2 SASEGT. A word on this clone: The antigen remains undetermined.

Sequenced by immunoSEQ multiplex PCR; TCRdb stores in-frame clones only, minus some. The sample carries some 1 million clones, about 74% recorded once. J is TRBJ1-5 and V is TRBV6-1; TRBD1 aligns across 8 bases. Sequencing was carried out using memory CD4+ T cells sorted from blood. As for subset: CD45RA-negative fraction. The origin of this receptor is a man between 18 and 29 years old in good health. CDR3 loop: CASSEGDRNNQPQHF. The DNA for the CDR3 is TGTGCCAGCAGTGAAGGGGACAGGAACAATCAGCCCCAGCATTTT.